This T cell receptor beta chain comes out of a study of shared clonotypes between healthy human individuals. CDR1 is SGHRS and CDR2 is YFSETQ in the germline V gene. CDR3 length: 15 residues. Trimming took 5 bases from V and 0 from J, leaving 9 bases between them. The material for each subset, its genomic DNA, was split evenly across several immunoSEQ plates. Profiling relied on immunoSEQ multiplex PCR, and the TCRdb table lists in-frame clones only, not all of them. The data contain about 710,000 clones, roughly 72% of them seen just once; the ten biggest clones take up more than 1.5%. The TCR comes from a woman aged 30 to 39 in good health. The source material was memory CD4+ T cells sorted from blood. Specified subset: CD45RA-negative fraction. The J gene is TRBJ2-6, the V gene TRBV5-1; D is unclear. The CDR3 protein is CASRDVVSGANVLTF. The CDR3 nucleotides are TGCGCCAGCAGGGATGTTGTCTCTGGGGCCAACGTCCTGACTTTC.